This TCR beta chain is drawn from a study of T cells in Graves' hyperthyroidism and ophthalmopathy. Study conclusions and caveats: Clonotypes that were expanded in thyroid above 0.001 mostly appeared in blood too. The model identified upcoming ophthalmopathy a median about 7.1 months ahead of onset.

Regions amplified from RNA transcripts were the TCR beta CDR3 regions. Initially, a first-round RT-PCR of the TCR CDR3 employed the HTBI primer set. MiXCR was run by TCRdb on the multiplex PCR reads, yielding one entry per CDR3 protein. The sample carries 750,000 to 950,000 distinct CDR3 sequences, 38% recorded once. Graves' hyperthyroidism without ophthalmopathy progression within 18 months was termed stable. The authors obtained PBMCs from more than 8 ml of fresh peripheral blood. To note about this clonotype: Its antigen is as yet unknown.

The receptor's source is a man younger than 35 with Graves' hyperthyroidism. The sample comprised blood.

For the CDR3, the DNA is TGCAGCGTCGCCCGGGAGAACACTGGGGCCAACGTCCTGACTTTC. Translating it yields CSVARENTGANVLTF. The rearrangement uses TRBV29-1 and TRBJ2-6; possibly TRBD2 for D (6 bases). Trimming removed 6 bases from V and 2 bases from J, with 14 bases in between. The germline V gene encodes CDR1 SQVTM and CDR2 ANQGSEA. The CDR3 consists of 15 residues.